These T cell receptor beta chains were read from a single sample in a study of graft-versus-host responses after intestinal transplantation. No cognate antigen is known for these TCRs. Some clones are missing from TCRdb's copy, which holds only in-frame ones; the method was immunoSEQ multiplex PCR. The sample shows 50,000 to 75,000 clones, almost 95% of them seen only once. Here the sequenced sample was unstimulated CD4+ T cells sorted from spleen or lymph node cells, taken before transplant. These receptors were taken from a human donor who was the organ donor for an intestinal transplant. CDR3s include the opening cysteine and the closing phenylalanine or tryptophan. A D gene is named only where the DNA matches it firmly. Size tells how often a clone was seen (once, few, many) or the class of an expanded clone, and some rows leave it out.

TRBV7-2,NA,TRBJ1-5,15,NA,TGTGCCAGCAGCTTAATCGGACAGAATAATCAGCCCCAGCATTTT,CASSLIGQNNQPQHF
TRBV6-6,NA,TRBJ1-5,13,NA,TGTGCCAGCAGCGATGACGGGAATCAGCCCCAGCATTTT,CASSDDGNQPQHF
TRBV4-3,NA,TRBJ2-4,13,NA,TGCGCCAGCGGGGGTTCAGCCAAAAACATTCAGTACTTC,CASGGSAKNIQYF
TRBV7-9,NA,TRBJ1-2,15,TRBD1,TGTGCCAGCAGCTTGGCCCTAGACAGGGTCCCCTACTACACCTTC,CASSLALDRVPYYTF
TRBV6-4,NA,TRBJ2-3,15,TRBD1,TGTGCCAGCAGAGATACAGGGGGTTCGGCAGATACGCAGTATTTT,CASRDTGGSADTQYF
TRBV7-9,NA,TRBJ2-7,14,NA,TGTGCCAGCAAATATTGGGGACATACCTACGAGCAGTACTTC,CASKYWGHTYEQYF
TRBV5-1,once,TRBJ2-3,18,TRBD2,TGCGCCAGCAGCTTGAGCGGACTAGCGGGGGGAAGCACAGATACGCAGTATTTT,CASSLSGLAGGSTDTQYF
TRBV29-1,NA,TRBJ2-6,13,NA,TGCAGCGTTGCCCCGGGGAGGGCCAACGTCCTGACTTTC,CSVAPGRANVLTF
TRBV7-2,NA,TRBJ2-1,14,TRBD1,TGTGCCAGCAGCTCAGGGGGCTCCTACAATGAGCAGTTCTTC,CASSSGGSYNEQFF
TRBV6-5,NA,TRBJ2-3,14,NA,TGTGCCAGCACGATCGTTCAGGCCACAGATACGCAGTATTTT,CASTIVQATDTQYF
TRBV6-1,NA,TRBJ1-2,14,NA,TGTGCCAGCAGAAATAGCCCCACTAACTATGGCTACACCTTC,CASRNSPTNYGYTF
TRBV6-1,NA,TRBJ2-7,13,NA,TGCGCCAGCAGTGAACACAGGGTCTACGAGCAGTACTTC,CASSEHRVYEQYF
TRBV29-1,NA,TRBJ2-4,14,NA,TGCAGCGGAGTTTTTATTGGGGCCAAAAACATTCAGTACTTC,CSGVFIGAKNIQYF
TRBV7-3,NA,TRBJ1-6,18,NA,TGTGCCAGCAGCTTAGTGGGGGGGAGGGACCCCAGACGATCACCCCTCCACTTT,CASSLVGGRDPRRSPLHF
TRBV19,NA,TRBJ1-1,15,NA,TGTGCCAGTACCCCCCGACCGGGTTTGAACACTGAAGCTTTCTTT,CASTPRPGLNTEAFF
TRBV11-2,NA,TRBJ2-3,17,TRBD2,TGTGCCAGCAGCTTAGCGATCGGACTAGCTAGAAGAGATACGCAGTATTTT,CASSLAIGLARRDTQYF
TRBV7-9,NA,TRBJ1-1,14,NA,TGTGCCAGCAGCCCGGCTCTTCGAAACACTGAAGCTTTCTTT,CASSPALRNTEAFF
TRBV5-4,NA,TRBJ1-6,16,NA,TGTGCCAGCAGCCCTCGAGGGAGCCTCTTCGATTCACCCCTCCACTTT,CASSPRGSLFDSPLHF
TRBV18,NA,TRBJ1-2,14,NA,TGTGCCAGCTCACCAGGACCTTTAAACTATGGCTACACCTTC,CASSPGPLNYGYTF
TRBV7-9,NA,TRBJ1-1,15,TRBD1,TGTGCCAGCAGCTCCGGGAGGACAGGGGAGAGTGAAGCTTTCTTT,CASSSGRTGESEAFF
TRBV5-1,NA,TRBJ2-7,15,NA,TGCGCCAGCAGCTTGGGACAGCAAGGCCGCTACGAGCAGTACTTC,CASSLGQQGRYEQYF
TRBV9,NA,TRBJ2-2,15,NA,TGTGCCAGCAGCGTAGCAGGTGGGGGTTTCCGGGGAGCTGTTTTT,CASSVAGGGFRGAVF
TRBV7-9,NA,TRBJ1-6,15,TRBD1,TGTGCCAGCAGCTTAGAAGGGACAGTAAATTCACCCCTCCACTTT,CASSLEGTVNSPLHF
TRBV2,NA,TRBJ1-2,14,NA,TGTGCCAGCAGTGAAGAGACAGTTCTCTATGGCTACACCTTC,CASSEETVLYGYTF
TRBV18,NA,TRBJ2-7,15,NA,TGTGCCAGCTCACCACCGGCAGGGGGGCTTTACGAGCAGTACTTC,CASSPPAGGLYEQYF
TRBV4-3,NA,TRBJ1-1,14,NA,TGCGCCAGCAGCCAAGGAGGGTCGGGCACTGAAGCTTTCTTT,CASSQGGSGTEAFF
TRBV2,NA,TRBJ2-1,10,TRBD2,TGTGCCAGCACTAGCGGGGGGGCGGTCTTC,CASTSGGAVF
TRBV5-6,NA,TRBJ1-1,14,NA,TGTGCCAGCAGCTTGGCCTTGGTGAACACTGAAGCTTTCTTT,CASSLALVNTEAFF
TRBV5-1,NA,TRBJ2-5,15,NA,TGCGCCAGCAGCTTTGGGGGCCTGCCCGGAGAGACCCAGTACTTC,CASSFGGLPGETQYF
TRBV7-9,NA,TRBJ1-2,12,NA,TGTGCCAGCAGCGGCTCGAACTATGGCTACACCTTC,CASSGSNYGYTF
TRBV5-6,NA,TRBJ2-1,14,TRBD2,TGTGCCAGCAGCTTAGCGGGGGGTCGGAATGAGCAGTTCTTC,CASSLAGGRNEQFF
TRBV7-9,NA,TRBJ2-5,17,TRBD1,TGTGCCAGCAGCTTACCCCGGGCCCAGGGGGCTTTAGAGACCCAGTACTTC,CASSLPRAQGALETQYF
TRBV5-5,NA,TRBJ2-1,11,NA,TGTGCCAGCAGCTTAAACAATGAGCAGTTCTTC,CASSLNNEQFF
TRBV4-3,NA,TRBJ2-3,15,TRBD1,TGCGCCAGCAGTAACGGACAGGGTCGATCGGATACGCAGTATTTT,CASSNGQGRSDTQYF
TRBV21-1,NA,TRBJ2-6,17,NA,TGTGCCAGCAGCAAAAATTTCCGACAAACTGGGGCCAACGTCCTGACTTTC,CASSKNFRQTGANVLTF
TRBV7-9,NA,TRBJ2-1,16,TRBD2,TGTGCCAGCAGCTTTTTCGGGGGGGAAACCTACAATGAGCAGTTCTTC,CASSFFGGETYNEQFF
TRBV28,NA,TRBJ1-4,12,NA,TGTGCCAGCAGAAACAGTGGTGAAAAACTGTTTTTT,CASRNSGEKLFF
TRBV6-5,NA,TRBJ2-7,13,TRBD2,TGTGCCAGCAGCTCGGGACTAGCGACCGAGCAGTACTTC,CASSSGLATEQYF